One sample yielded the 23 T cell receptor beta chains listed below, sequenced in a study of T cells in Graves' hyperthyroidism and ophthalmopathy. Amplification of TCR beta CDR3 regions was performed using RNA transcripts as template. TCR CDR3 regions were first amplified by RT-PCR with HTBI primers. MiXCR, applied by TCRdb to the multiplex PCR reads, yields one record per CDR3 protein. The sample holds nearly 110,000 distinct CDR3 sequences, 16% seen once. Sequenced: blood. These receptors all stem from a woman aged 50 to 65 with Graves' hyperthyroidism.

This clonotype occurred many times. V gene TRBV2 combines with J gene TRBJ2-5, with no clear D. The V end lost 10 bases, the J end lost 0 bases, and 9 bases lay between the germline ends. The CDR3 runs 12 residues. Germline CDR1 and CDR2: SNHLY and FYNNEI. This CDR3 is CATRNDQETQYF. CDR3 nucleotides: TGTGCCACCAGAAACGACCAAGAGACCCAGTACTTC.

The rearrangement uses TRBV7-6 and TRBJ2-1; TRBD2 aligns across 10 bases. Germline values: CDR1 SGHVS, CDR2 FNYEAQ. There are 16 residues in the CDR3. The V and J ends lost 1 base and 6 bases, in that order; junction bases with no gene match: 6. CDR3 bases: TGTGCCAGCAGCTTAGAGGGTAGCGGGAGGTCCAATGAGCAGTTCTTC. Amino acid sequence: CASSLEGSGRSNEQFF.

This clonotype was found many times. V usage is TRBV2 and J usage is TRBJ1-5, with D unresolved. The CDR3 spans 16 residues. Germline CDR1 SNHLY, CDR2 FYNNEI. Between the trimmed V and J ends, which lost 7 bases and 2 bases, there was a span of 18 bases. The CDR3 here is CASTLPSIDGNQPQHF. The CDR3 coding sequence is TGTGCCAGCACCCTCCCTTCGATCGACGGCAATCAGCCCCAGCATTTT.

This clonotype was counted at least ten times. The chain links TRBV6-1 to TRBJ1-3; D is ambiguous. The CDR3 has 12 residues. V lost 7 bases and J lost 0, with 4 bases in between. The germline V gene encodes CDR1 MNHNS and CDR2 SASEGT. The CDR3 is CASTSSGNTIYF. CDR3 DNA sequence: TGTGCCAGCACCTCCTCTGGAAACACCATATATTTT.

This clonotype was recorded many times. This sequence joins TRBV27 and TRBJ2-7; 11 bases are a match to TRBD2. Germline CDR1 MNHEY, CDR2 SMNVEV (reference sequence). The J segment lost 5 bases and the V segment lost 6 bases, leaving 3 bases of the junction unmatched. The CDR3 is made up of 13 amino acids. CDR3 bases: TGTGCCAGCAGACTAGCGGGAGTCAACGAGCAGTACTTC. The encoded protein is CASRLAGVNEQYF.

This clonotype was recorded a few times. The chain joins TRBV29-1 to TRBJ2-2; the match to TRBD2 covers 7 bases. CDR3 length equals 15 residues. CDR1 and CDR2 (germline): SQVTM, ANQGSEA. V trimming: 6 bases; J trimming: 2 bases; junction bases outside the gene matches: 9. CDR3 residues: CSVQIRDYNTGELFF. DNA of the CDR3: TGCAGCGTGCAAATCCGGGACTACAACACCGGGGAGCTGTTTTTT.

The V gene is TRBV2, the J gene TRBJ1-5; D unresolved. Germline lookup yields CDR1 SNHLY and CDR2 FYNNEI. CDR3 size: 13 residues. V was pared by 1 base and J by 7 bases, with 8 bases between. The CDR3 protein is CASSEGLGQPQHF. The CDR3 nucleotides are TGTGCCAGCAGTGAAGGGCTGGGGCAGCCCCAGCATTTT.

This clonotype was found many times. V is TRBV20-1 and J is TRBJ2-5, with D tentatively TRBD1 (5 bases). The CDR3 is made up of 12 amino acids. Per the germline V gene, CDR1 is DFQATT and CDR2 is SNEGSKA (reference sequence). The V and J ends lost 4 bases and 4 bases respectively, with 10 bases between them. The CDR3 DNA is TGCAGTGCTACCAGGGTCCCAGAGACCCAGTACTTC. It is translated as CSATRVPETQYF.

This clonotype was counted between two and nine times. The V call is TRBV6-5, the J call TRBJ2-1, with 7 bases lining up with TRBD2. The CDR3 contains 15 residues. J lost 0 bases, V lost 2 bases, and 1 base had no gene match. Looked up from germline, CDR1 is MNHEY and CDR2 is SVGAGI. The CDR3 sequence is CASSYGGSSYNEQFF. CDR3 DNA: TGTGCCAGCAGTTACGGCGGGAGCTCCTACAATGAGCAGTTCTTC.

The CDR3 region is CASSYQNGYTGELFF. The CDR3 DNA reads TGCGCCAGCAGCTATCAAAACGGTTACACCGGGGAGCTGTTTTTT. The chain couples TRBV5-1 to TRBJ2-2; no firm D call. Germline V lookup: CDR1 SGHRS, CDR2 YFSETQ. The CDR3 contains 15 residues. The germline V and J ends were trimmed by 3 bases and 3 bases, with 12 bases remaining between them.

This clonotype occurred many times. The CDR3 DNA sequence: TGTGCCCGGGGGGTAGGAGAGACCCAGTACTTC. Protein product: CARGVGETQYF. The chain has TRBV30 and TRBJ2-5; TRBD2 matches 7 bases. The V segment lost 8 bases and the J segment 4 bases; nucleotides outside the gene matches: 4. Per germline, CDR1 GTSNPN and CDR2 SVGIG (reference sequence). The CDR3 sequence is 11 residues long.

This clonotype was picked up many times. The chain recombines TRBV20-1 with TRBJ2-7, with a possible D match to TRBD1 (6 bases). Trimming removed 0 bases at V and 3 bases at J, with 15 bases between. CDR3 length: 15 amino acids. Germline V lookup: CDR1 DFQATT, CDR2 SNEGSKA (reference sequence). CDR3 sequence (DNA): TGCAGTGCTAGAGATCAACAGGGTCCCCACTACGAGCAGTACGTC. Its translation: CSARDQQGPHYEQYV.

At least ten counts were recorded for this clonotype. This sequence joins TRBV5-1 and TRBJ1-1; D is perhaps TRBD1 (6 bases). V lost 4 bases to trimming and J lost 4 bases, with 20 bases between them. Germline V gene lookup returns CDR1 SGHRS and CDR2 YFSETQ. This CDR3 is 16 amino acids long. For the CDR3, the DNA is TGCGCCAGCAGCCGGGGACCGGGGGGCAGTAGCACTGAAGCTTTCTTT. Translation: CASSRGPGGSSTEAFF.

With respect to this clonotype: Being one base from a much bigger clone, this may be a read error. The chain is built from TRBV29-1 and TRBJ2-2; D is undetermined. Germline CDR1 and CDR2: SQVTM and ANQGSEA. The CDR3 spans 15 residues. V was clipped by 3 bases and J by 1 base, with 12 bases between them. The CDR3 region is CSVEKGGVNTGELFF. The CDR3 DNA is TGCAGCGTTGAGAAGGGTGGCGTGAACACCGGGGAGCTGTTTTTT.

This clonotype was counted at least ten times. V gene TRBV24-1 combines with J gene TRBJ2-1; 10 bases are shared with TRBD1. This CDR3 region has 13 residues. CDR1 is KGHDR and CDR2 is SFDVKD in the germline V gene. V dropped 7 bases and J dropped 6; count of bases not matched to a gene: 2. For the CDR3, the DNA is TGTGCCACCAGGGGGACAGGGGCCAATGAGCAGTTCTTC. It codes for CATRGTGANEQFF.

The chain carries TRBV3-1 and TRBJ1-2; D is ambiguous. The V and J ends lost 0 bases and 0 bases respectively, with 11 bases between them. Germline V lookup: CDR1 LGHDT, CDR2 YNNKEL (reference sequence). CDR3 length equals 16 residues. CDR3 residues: CASSQDFRATNYGYTF. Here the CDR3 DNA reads TGTGCCAGCAGCCAAGATTTTCGGGCAACTAACTATGGCTACACCTTC.

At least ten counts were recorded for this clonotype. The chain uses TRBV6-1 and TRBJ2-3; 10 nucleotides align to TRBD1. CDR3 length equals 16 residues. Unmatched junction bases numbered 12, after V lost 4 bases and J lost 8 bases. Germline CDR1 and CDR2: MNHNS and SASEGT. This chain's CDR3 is CASSASGTGVWGTQYF. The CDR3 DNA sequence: TGTGCCAGCAGTGCCTCTGGGACAGGGGTTTGGGGTACGCAGTATTTT.

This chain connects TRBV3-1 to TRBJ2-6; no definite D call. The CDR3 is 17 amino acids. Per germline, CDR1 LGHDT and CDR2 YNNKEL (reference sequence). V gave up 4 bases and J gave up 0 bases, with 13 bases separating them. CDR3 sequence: CASSRSRRPSGANVLTF. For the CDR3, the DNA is TGTGCCAGCAGCCGCTCGAGACGGCCCTCTGGGGCCAACGTCCTGACTTTC.

CDR3 nucleotide sequence: TGCAGTGCTAGCATGCCGAGACAGGGTGCCCACGAGCAGTACTTC. Translating it yields CSASMPRQGAHEQYF. V usage is TRBV20-1 and J usage is TRBJ2-7; 7 bases are shared with TRBD1. The CDR3 length is 15 residues. The V and J ends lost 3 bases and 5 bases, in that order; junction bases with no gene match: 13. From germline, CDR1 is DFQATT and CDR2 SNEGSKA (reference sequence).

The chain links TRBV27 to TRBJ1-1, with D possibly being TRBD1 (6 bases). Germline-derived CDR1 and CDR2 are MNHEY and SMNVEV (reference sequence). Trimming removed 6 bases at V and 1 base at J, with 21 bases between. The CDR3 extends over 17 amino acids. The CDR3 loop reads CASRGDSGGRWNTEAFF. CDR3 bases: TGTGCCAGCAGGGGGGACTCGGGGGGCCGGTGGAACACTGAAGCTTTCTTT.

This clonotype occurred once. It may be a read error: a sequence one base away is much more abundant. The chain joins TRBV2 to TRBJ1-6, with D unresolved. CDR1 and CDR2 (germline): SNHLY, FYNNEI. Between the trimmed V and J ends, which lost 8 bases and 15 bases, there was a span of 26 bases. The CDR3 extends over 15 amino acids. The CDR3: CASGFGRSSPSHLHF. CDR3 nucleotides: TGTGCCAGCGGGTTCGGACGGTCCTCACCGTCCCACCTCCACTTT.

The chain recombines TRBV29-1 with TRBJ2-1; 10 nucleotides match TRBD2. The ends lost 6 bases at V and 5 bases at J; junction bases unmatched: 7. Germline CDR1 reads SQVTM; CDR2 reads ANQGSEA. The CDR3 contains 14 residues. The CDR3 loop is CSVGPSGSHNEQFF. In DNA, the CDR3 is TGCAGCGTGGGCCCTAGCGGGAGCCACAATGAGCAGTTCTTC.

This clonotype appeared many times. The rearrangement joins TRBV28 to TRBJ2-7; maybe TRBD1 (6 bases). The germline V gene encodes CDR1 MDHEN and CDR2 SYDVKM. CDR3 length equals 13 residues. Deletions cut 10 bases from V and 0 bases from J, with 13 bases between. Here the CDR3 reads CATIRDNSYEQYF. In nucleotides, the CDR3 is TGTGCCACTATTCGGGACAACTCCTACGAGCAGTACTTC. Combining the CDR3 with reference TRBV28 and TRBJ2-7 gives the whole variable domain DVKVTQSSRYLVKRTGEKVFLECVQDMDHENMFWYRQDPGLGLRLIYFSYDVKMKEKGDIPEGYSVSREKKERFSLILESASTNQTSMYLCATIRDNSYEQYFGPGTRLTVT.